This passage covers 13 T cell receptor beta chains from one sample sequenced in a study of PD-L1 blockade in urothelial cancer. This table comes from immunoSEQ multiplex PCR, and its TCRdb copy is limited to in-frame clones, with some not included. The sample consists of about 80,000 clones, approximately 86% of them appearing once. The material sequenced was PBMCs, taken around atezolizumab (anti-PD-L1) treatment. Receptors were obtained from a woman in her sixties or seventies with urothelial cancer.

This clone has more than one count but fewer than ten. CDR3 nucleotide sequence: TGTGCCAGCTCACCAACCGGGACTAGCCCGGACGAGCAGTACTTC. Translating gives CASSPTGTSPDEQYF. The chain carries TRBV18 and TRBJ2-7; the match to TRBD2 covers 9 bases. Unmatched junction bases numbered 7, after V lost 2 bases and J lost 5 bases. This CDR3 region has 15 residues. CDR1 KGHSH and CDR2 LQKENI come from the germline V gene. The variable domain in full, with the rest retrieved from reference TRBV18 and TRBJ2-7, is NAGVMQNPRHLVRRRGQEARLRCSPMKGHSHVYWYRQLPEEGLKFMVYLQKENIIDESGMPKERFSAEFPKEGPSILRIQQVVRGDSAAYFCASSPTGTSPDEQYFGPGTRLTVT.

This chain uses TRBV2 with TRBJ1-1; 7 bases map to TRBD1. The V and J ends lost 7 bases and 4 bases, in that order; junction bases with no gene match: 6. The CDR3 extends over 13 amino acids. From germline, CDR1 is SNHLY and CDR2 FYNNEI. The CDR3 is CASTQGVGTEAFF. DNA of the CDR3: TGTGCCAGCACCCAGGGGGTAGGCACTGAAGCTTTCTTT.

This clone was observed once. The chain is built from TRBV28 and TRBJ2-1; D is ambiguous. Trimming cost V 3 bases and J 0 bases, with 12 bases left between them. CDR1 and CDR2 (germline): MDHEN, SYDVKM. The CDR3 runs to 16 residues. CDR3 residues: CASSFVRSSSYNEQFF. CDR3 coding DNA: TGTGCCAGCAGTTTCGTCCGTTCTAGCTCCTACAATGAGCAGTTCTTC.

This sequence joins TRBV2 and TRBJ1-3, with D possibly TRBD1 on 6 matching bases. V was pared by 2 bases and J by 2 bases, with 10 bases between. The CDR3 is 15 amino acids. Germline lookup yields CDR1 SNHLY and CDR2 FYNNEI. The CDR3 coding sequence is TGTGCCAGCAGTGAATCAGGGGATGCTGGAAACACCATATATTTT. Its translation is CASSESGDAGNTIYF.

The V call is TRBV28, the J call TRBJ2-7, with a possible D match to TRBD2 (6 bases). The germline V gene has CDR1 MDHEN and CDR2 SYDVKM. V was cut by 4 bases and J by 4 bases, with 14 bases left in between. The CDR3 sequence is 14 residues long. CDR3 nucleotides: TGTGCCAGCAGTTCTTGGGGACTGATATACGAGCAGTACTTC. Its protein is CASSSWGLIYEQYF.

The V and J genes are TRBV9 and TRBJ2-3; no definite D call. The V gene's germline CDR1 is SGDLS and CDR2 YYNGEE. The CDR3 is 14 amino acids. Trimming cost V 4 bases and J 3 bases, with 12 bases left between them. CDR3 loop: CASSLFGRTDTQYF. CDR3 in DNA: TGTGCCAGCAGCCTATTCGGCAGGACAGATACGCAGTATTTT.

V gene TRBV5-5 combines with J gene TRBJ1-2; 7 bases map to TRBD1. Germline V gives CDR1 SGHKS, CDR2 YYEKEE (reference sequence). Unmatched junction bases numbered 1, after V lost 1 base and J lost 1 base. The CDR3 loop spans 14 amino acids. CDR3 in DNA: TGTGCCAGCAGCTTGCAGGGGGATAACTATGGCTACACCTTC. Translated, it gives CASSLQGDNYGYTF.

CDR3 sequence: CASSLAINPGYGYTF. The CDR3, as DNA: TGTGCCAGCAGCTTGGCCATCAATCCCGGCTATGGCTACACCTTC. The chain has TRBV5-8 and TRBJ1-2, with unresolved D. The CDR3 is made up of 15 amino acids. Germline assignment: CDR1 SGHTS and CDR2 YDEGEE. V was shortened by 0 bases and J by 4 bases, with 13 bases between the two germline ends.

The V and J genes are TRBV7-8 and TRBJ2-5; no definite D call. CDR3 length: 15 residues. Trimming pared 5 bases from V and 1 base from J, leaving 14 bases between. Germline V gives CDR1 SGHVS, CDR2 FQNEAQ. CDR3 region: CASSPYGFAQETQYF. The CDR3 region has the DNA TGTGCCAGCAGCCCATACGGGTTCGCCCAAGAGACCCAGTACTTC.

The chain combines TRBV5-5 with TRBJ2-7; TRBD2 might be the D (6 bases). CDR1 SGHKS and CDR2 YYEKEE come from the germline V gene (reference sequence). Trimming removed 1 base from V and 4 bases from J, with 15 bases in between. This CDR3 is 15 amino acids long. The CDR3 DNA reads TGTGCCAGCAGCTTGTATGGGACTGGTGCTTACGAGCAGTACTTC. Its translation: CASSLYGTGAYEQYF.

The chain has TRBV18 and TRBJ1-1, with 8 bases identical to TRBD1. Germline trimming cut 5 bases from V and 4 bases from J; bases unmatched to any gene: 15. The CDR3 has 17 residues. CDR1 and CDR2 (germline): KGHSH, LQKENI. The CDR3 loop is CASSWRAGGVWSTEAFF. CDR3 coding DNA: TGTGCCAGCTCATGGCGTGCAGGGGGCGTTTGGAGCACTGAAGCTTTCTTT. The full variable domain, in which reference TRBV18 and TRBJ1-1 provide the parts outside the CDR3, is NAGVMQNPRHLVRRRGQEARLRCSPMKGHSHVYWYRQLPEEGLKFMVYLQKENIIDESGMPKERFSAEFPKEGPSILRIQQVVRGDSAAYFCASSWRAGGVWSTEAFFGQGTRLTVV.

The V call is TRBV18, the J call TRBJ2-3, with D maybe TRBD2 (5 bases). CDR3 length: 19 amino acids. Looked up from germline, CDR1 is KGHSH and CDR2 is LQKENI. The V end was cut by 2 bases, the J end by 0 bases, with 21 bases between. CDR3 nucleotides: TGTGCCAGCTCACCAACCGGACTTGAGACTACCTCGAGCACAGATACGCAGTATTTT. Its protein is CASSPTGLETTSSTDTQYF.

This chain uses TRBV4-2 with TRBJ2-5; TRBD1 is a possible D gene (6 bases). Trimming removed 1 base at V and 2 bases at J, with 11 bases between. The germline gives CDR1 LGHNA, CDR2 YNFKEQ. The CDR3 spans 15 residues. The CDR3 bases are TGTGCCAGCAGCCAAGGGTCAGGGGTTCAAGAGACCCAGTACTTC. Protein product: CASSQGSGVQETQYF.